This passage covers 26 T cell receptor beta chains from one sample sequenced in a study of CD8+ T cells in alopecia areata. Once RNA had been extracted, it was reverse transcribed into cDNA to act as the sequencing template. Some clones are missing from TCRdb's copy, which holds only in-frame ones; the method was immunoSEQ multiplex PCR. The data contain 200,000 to 250,000 clones, 64% of them singletons. The treatment denotes: oral pan-JAK inhibitor, 5-10 mg twice daily. Source: CD4+ T cells sorted from blood, taken at week 4, from a patient treated with tofacitinib. Receptors were obtained from a human donor with alopecia areata.

The chain combines TRBV11-2 with TRBJ2-7; the match to TRBD1 covers 8 bases. Germline trimming cut 4 bases from V and 5 bases from J; bases unmatched to any gene: 7. This CDR3 comprises 14 residues. Germline assignment: CDR1 SGHAT and CDR2 FQNNGV. Here the CDR3 reads CASSSLDRGHEQYF. CDR3 bases: TGTGCCAGCAGCTCCCTTGACAGGGGCCACGAGCAGTACTTC.

This clone has more than one count but fewer than ten. The genes are TRBV15 and TRBJ1-3; 7 bases map to TRBD1. The CDR3 extends over 17 amino acids. V shed 5 bases and J 0 bases; nucleotides not matched to a gene: 10. Germline V gene data show CDR1 as LNHNV and CDR2 as YYDKDF (reference sequence). The CDR3, as DNA: TGTGCCACCAGCGTAACTCGACAGGGCAACTCTGGAAACACCATATATTTT. Translated: CATSVTRQGNSGNTIYF.

The chain is built from TRBV30 and TRBJ2-3; TRBD1 is a possible D gene (5 bases). The V gene lost 0 bases and the J gene lost 2 bases, with 12 bases spanning the gap. The CDR3 totals 15 residues. Germline CDR1 is GTSNPN and CDR2 is SVGIG (reference sequence). DNA of the CDR3: TGTGCCTGGAGTGTACGTGAAGGGGTCACAGATACGCAGTATTTT. This sequence encodes CAWSVREGVTDTQYF.

J is TRBJ1-6 and V is TRBV30, with 7 bases that match TRBD1. Germline CDR1 reads GTSNPN; CDR2 reads SVGIG (reference sequence). V was clipped by 8 bases and J by 8 bases; unmatched bases: 6. This CDR3 region has 12 residues. CDR3 loop: CAGQGQYSPLHF. In nucleotides, the CDR3 is TGTGCCGGGCAGGGACAGTATTCACCCCTCCACTTT.

The chain employs TRBV5-6 and TRBJ2-3; D is possibly TRBD1 or TRBD2 (6 bases each). The V gene's germline CDR1 is SGHDT and CDR2 YYEEEE. The CDR3 totals 14 residues. Trimming removed 5 bases from V and 2 bases from J, with 12 bases in between. This CDR3 reads CASSRGTTTDTQYF. The CDR3 region has the DNA TGTGCCAGCAGTCGCGGGACAACCACAGATACGCAGTATTTT. Full variable domain (outside the CDR3, taken from reference TRBV5-6 and TRBJ2-3): DAGVTQSPTHLIKTRGQQVTLRCSPKSGHDTVSWYQQALGQGPQFIFQYYEEEERQRGNFPDRFSGHQFPNYSSELNVNALLLGDSALYLCASSRGTTTDTQYFGPGTRLTVL.

The chain joins TRBV30 to TRBJ1-1, with 8 bases that match TRBD1. The CDR3 loop spans 13 amino acids. V shed 5 bases and J 1 base; nucleotides not matched to a gene: 3. The V gene's germline CDR1 is GTSNPN and CDR2 SVGIG (reference sequence). The CDR3 sequence is CAWETGANTEAFF. In DNA form, the CDR3 reads TGTGCCTGGGAGACAGGGGCGAACACTGAAGCTTTCTTT. Full variable domain (rest looked up from reference TRBV30 and TRBJ1-1): SQTIHQWPATLVQPVGSPLSLECTVEGTSNPNLYWYRQAAGRGLQLLFYSVGIGQISSEVPQNLSASRPQDRQFILSSKKLLLSDSGFYLCAWETGANTEAFFGQGTRLTVV.

V and J are TRBV4-1 and TRBJ2-3; 11 nucleotides align to TRBD2. This CDR3 contains 15 residues. CDR1 and CDR2 (germline): MGHRA, YSYEKL. The V gene end was trimmed by 0 bases and the J gene end by 6 bases; junction bases not matched to a gene: 2. The CDR3 spells CASSQDGTSGDTQYF. In DNA, the CDR3 is TGCGCCAGCAGCCAAGACGGGACTAGCGGTGATACGCAGTATTTT.

The rearrangement links TRBV6-1 to TRBJ1-6; D not resolved. Per the germline V gene, CDR1 is MNHNS and CDR2 is SASEGT. The CDR3 is 14 amino acids. Trimming pared 2 bases from V and 7 bases from J, leaving 9 bases between. The chain's CDR3 is CASSETAWNSPLHF. CDR3 DNA sequence: TGTGCCAGCAGTGAAACCGCCTGGAATTCACCCCTCCACTTT.

This chain connects TRBV5-1 to TRBJ2-6; 8 positions match TRBD2. The junction had 9 bases not matched to a gene; V was cut back by 4 bases and J by 0 bases. Per the germline V gene, CDR1 is SGHRS and CDR2 is YFSETQ. The CDR3 sequence is 18 residues long. The CDR3 loop is CASSPRGDPLSGANVLTF. For the CDR3, the DNA is TGCGCCAGCAGCCCGCGGGGGGACCCTCTCTCTGGGGCCAACGTCCTGACTTTC. Filled out from reference TRBV5-1 and TRBJ2-6, the complete variable domain reads KAGVTQTPRYLIKTRGQQVTLSCSPISGHRSVSWYQQTPGQGLQFLFEYFSETQRNKGNFPGRFSGRQFSNSRSEMNVSTLELGDSALYLCASSPRGDPLSGANVLTFGAGSRLTVL.

The chain couples TRBV4-1 to TRBJ2-2; D possibly corresponds to TRBD2 (5 bases). Per germline, CDR1 MGHRA and CDR2 YSYEKL. Trimming cost V 4 bases and J 0 bases, with 9 bases left between them. This CDR3 is built from 15 residues. The CDR3 region is CASSLVGANTGELFF. DNA of the CDR3: TGCGCCAGCAGCCTGGTCGGGGCGAACACCGGGGAGCTGTTTTTT.

The chain has TRBV15 and TRBJ2-2; 8 nucleotides align to TRBD1. Per the germline V gene, CDR1 is LNHNV and CDR2 is YYDKDF (reference sequence). Germline trimming cut 5 bases from V and 3 bases from J; bases unmatched to any gene: 8. This CDR3 has 16 amino acids. CDR3 nucleotides: TGTGCCACCAGCCGAACCGGGACAGGAGACACCGGGGAGCTGTTTTTT. Translating gives CATSRTGTGDTGELFF. Variable domain in full (rest from reference TRBV15 and TRBJ2-2): DAMVIQNPRYQVTQFGKPVTLSCSQTLNHNVMYWYQQKSSQAPKLLFHYYDKDFNNEADTPDNFQSRRPNTSFCFLDIRSPGLGDTAMYLCATSRTGTGDTGELFFGEGSRLTVL.

This clone was counted between two and nine times. The chain combines TRBV5-4 with TRBJ2-5; D is undetermined. The CDR3 contains 13 residues. V was clipped by 2 bases and J by 5 bases, with 10 bases between them. From germline, CDR1 is SGHNT and CDR2 YYREEE (reference sequence). The CDR3 is CASSLPQRETQYF. DNA for the CDR3: TGTGCCAGCAGCTTACCGCAAAGGGAGACCCAGTACTTC.

The chain links TRBV25-1 to TRBJ1-3, with 8 nucleotides matching TRBD1. Per the germline V gene, CDR1 is MGHDK and CDR2 is SYGVNS. The CDR3 length is 15 residues. The junction had 5 bases not matched to a gene; V was cut back by 4 bases and J by 3 bases. The CDR3 DNA sequence: TGTGCCAGCAGTGGCCAGGGGGCAGGTGGAAACACCATATATTTT. This sequence encodes CASSGQGAGGNTIYF.

The rearrangement links TRBV30 to TRBJ2-3; D is ambiguous. The V end was cut by 4 bases, the J end by 0 bases, with 11 bases between. Germline values: CDR1 GTSNPN, CDR2 SVGIG (reference sequence). This CDR3 is 14 amino acids long. CDR3 loop: CAWNRAVSTDTQYF. CDR3 DNA sequence: TGTGCCTGGAATCGGGCAGTCAGCACAGATACGCAGTATTTT.

The V gene is TRBV10-3, the J gene TRBJ2-5; perhaps TRBD2 as D (5 bases). CDR1 is ENHRY, CDR2 SYGVKD, per germline. The CDR3 is 14 amino acids. V lost 3 bases and J 6 bases, leaving 14 bases between the germline ends. The CDR3 bases are TGTGCCATCAGTGATTCAGGATCGGGAAAGACCCAGTACTTC. Its protein is CAISDSGSGKTQYF.

A word on this clone: The sample holds other DNA sequences that translate to the same CDR3. The rearrangement links TRBV4-3 to TRBJ1-5; D gene uncertain. V lost 1 base to trimming and J lost 7 bases, with 5 bases between them. The CDR3 extends over 12 amino acids. Germline-derived CDR1 and CDR2 are LGHNA and YSLEER. CDR3 amino acids: CASSQVGQPQHF. The CDR3 bases are TGCGCCAGCAGCCAAGTAGGACAGCCCCAGCATTTT.

The chain links TRBV2 to TRBJ2-7; D is unclear. The V end was cut by 8 bases, the J end by 2 bases, with 13 bases between. CDR1 and CDR2 from the germline V gene are SNHLY and FYNNEI. The CDR3 sequence is 13 residues long. In nucleotides, the CDR3 is TGTGCCAGCGGCGAGGCGGTCCCCTACGAGCAGTACTTC. This codes for CASGEAVPYEQYF.

This chain uses TRBV4-1 with TRBJ2-2; D is perhaps TRBD1 (6 bases). The CDR3 extends over 16 amino acids. The ends were cut back, 0 bases at V and 3 bases at J, with 11 bases in the middle. Per germline, CDR1 MGHRA and CDR2 YSYEKL. The CDR3 protein is CASSQDSRGYTGELFF. The DNA of the CDR3 is TGCGCCAGCAGCCAAGATAGTAGGGGGTACACCGGGGAGCTGTTTTTT.

J is TRBJ2-1 and V is TRBV29-1; 8 bases align to TRBD2. The CDR3 loop spans 13 amino acids. Germline CDR1 and CDR2: SQVTM and ANQGSEA. J was trimmed by 7 bases and V by 8 bases; bases with no gene match: 10. The CDR3 loop reads CSTRLAPGNEQFF. The CDR3 nucleotides read TGCAGCACTAGACTAGCGCCTGGGAATGAGCAGTTCTTC.

The J gene is TRBJ2-1, the V gene TRBV28; D ambiguous. CDR1 is MDHEN and CDR2 is SYDVKM in the germline V gene. V gave up 7 bases and J gave up 9 bases, with 7 bases separating them. This CDR3 comprises 10 residues. CDR3 residues: CASKLGEQFF. CDR3 in DNA: TGTGCCAGCAAGTTAGGTGAGCAGTTCTTC.

The chain combines TRBV29-1 with TRBJ1-2, with 7 bases matching TRBD1. The germline V gene encodes CDR1 SQVTM and CDR2 ANQGSEA. This CDR3 has 13 residues. With 4 bases clipped from V and 8 bases from J, the junction kept 10 bases outside the gene matches. This CDR3 reads CSVGQGLEGGYTF. CDR3 nucleotides: TGCAGCGTTGGACAGGGCTTAGAAGGCGGCTACACCTTC.

The chain couples TRBV18 to TRBJ2-7; no clear D. The germline V gene has CDR1 KGHSH and CDR2 LQKENI. V lost 3 bases and J 5 bases, leaving 5 bases between the germline ends. CDR3 length equals 11 residues. The CDR3 DNA reads as TGTGCCAGCTCACCGTCTGACGAGCAGTACTTC. Translated, it gives CASSPSDEQYF.

V is TRBV29-1 and J is TRBJ2-6; 8 bases fit TRBD1. Trimming took 6 bases from V and 3 from J; bases not matched to a gene: 4. The CDR3 covers 14 residues. Per the germline V gene, CDR1 is SQVTM and CDR2 is ANQGSEA. The CDR3 nucleotides read TGCAGCGTCCAGGGGGCGCTTGGGGCCAACGTCCTGACTTTC. Its translation is CSVQGALGANVLTF. Drawing the rest from reference TRBV29-1 and TRBJ2-6, the complete variable domain is SAVISQKPSRDICQRGTSLTIQCQVDSQVTMMFWYRQQPGQSLTLIATANQGSEATYESGFVIDKFPISRPNLTFSTLTVSNMSPEDSSIYLCSVQGALGANVLTFGAGSRLTVL.

This clone was observed a single time. The chain links TRBV7-9 to TRBJ2-5; a weak D match, TRBD2 (5 bases). Germline CDR1 is SEHNR and CDR2 is FQNEAQ (reference sequence). Trimming left V 6 bases short and J 5 bases short, with 13 bases between. The CDR3 spans 13 residues. CDR3 nucleotides: TGTGCCAGCAGACCCGGACTCGGGGAGACCCAGTACTTC. It is translated as CASRPGLGETQYF.

The chain combines TRBV29-1 with TRBJ1-1; weak D call: TRBD1 (6 bases). V was trimmed by 4 bases and J by 5 bases, leaving 17 bases between them. The length of the CDR3 is 14 residues. The V gene's germline CDR1 is SQVTM and CDR2 ANQGSEA. This CDR3 reads CSVALGGYGTEAFF. The CDR3 DNA reads TGCAGCGTTGCGTTAGGGGGTTACGGTACTGAAGCTTTCTTT.

V is TRBV7-2 and J is TRBJ1-2, with D possibly matching TRBD1 (6 bases). CDR1 is SGHTA and CDR2 is FQGNSA in the germline V gene. This CDR3 is 15 amino acids long. Trimming shortened V by 5 bases and J by 4 bases, and 17 bases separated the two germline ends. In nucleotides, the CDR3 is TGTGCCAGCAGCCCCGATTTACAGGGAATCTATGGCTACACCTTC. Protein product: CASSPDLQGIYGYTF.